The 20 T cell receptor beta chains below were found in one sample sequenced in a study of T-cell memory formation after mild COVID-19. TCRdb re-derived calls from the 5' RACE reads in MiXCR, one entry per CDR3 protein. The sample includes 430,000 or so distinct CDR3 sequences, roughly 25% of them seen just once. Source material: PBMCs or a T cell subset sorted from them (not recorded which). The receptor source for this set is an adult woman who had mild COVID-19 (a few samples of this study predate the infection). Cell type and time point are not known.

The V gene is TRBV15, the J gene TRBJ1-2; D not certain. The germline gives CDR1 LNHNV, CDR2 YYDKDF (reference sequence). V lost 0 bases to trimming and J lost 3 bases, with 5 bases between them. The CDR3 contains 13 residues. CDR3 DNA sequence: TGTGCCACCAGCAGAGATATAGACTATGGCTACACCTTC. This encodes CATSRDIDYGYTF.

There are a few counts of this clonotype. The V call is TRBV28, the J call TRBJ1-5; D is ambiguous. The CDR3 consists of 17 residues. Between the trimmed V and J ends, which lost 2 bases and 4 bases, there was a span of 18 bases. Germline CDR1 MDHEN, CDR2 SYDVKM. The DNA for the CDR3 is TGTGCCAGCAGTTTAATTCCCCGATCAGGAGTGAATCAGCCCCAGCATTTT. Translating it yields CASSLIPRSGVNQPQHF.

This chain joins TRBV27 and TRBJ1-2; 8 bases match TRBD1. V shed 5 bases, J shed 1 base, and the junction held 9 bases outside the gene matches. Germline V gives CDR1 MNHEY, CDR2 SMNVEV (reference sequence). This CDR3 is built from 16 residues. The CDR3 sequence is CASSQISQGVNYGYTF. The CDR3 coding sequence is TGTGCCAGCAGTCAGATCTCACAGGGGGTTAACTATGGCTACACCTTC.

This clonotype was detected a few times. This rearrangement joins TRBV10-3 to TRBJ2-6; D remains ambiguous. CDR3 length: 14 residues. From germline, CDR1 is ENHRY and CDR2 SYGVKD. V lost 11 bases to trimming and J lost 0 bases, with 11 bases between them. This chain's CDR3 is CASRPNSGANVLTF. DNA of the CDR3: TGTGCCTCGCGGCCTAACTCTGGGGCCAACGTCCTGACTTTC.

The V call is TRBV6-1, the J call TRBJ2-3, with a possible D match to TRBD2 (6 bases). CDR1 and CDR2 (germline): MNHNS, SASEGT. The V gene lost 8 bases and the J gene lost 4 bases, with 19 bases spanning the gap. The CDR3 loop spans 15 amino acids. The CDR3 loop reads CASRQGGAGADTQYF. The DNA for the CDR3 is TGTGCCAGCCGCCAAGGAGGGGCTGGGGCAGATACGCAGTATTTT.

The chain carries TRBV24-1 and TRBJ1-5; D is unclear. This CDR3 region has 13 residues. The ends were cut back, 5 bases at V and 15 bases at J, with 19 bases in the middle. Germline CDR1 and CDR2: KGHDR and SFDVKD. CDR3 residues: CATSATTVPLLHF. CDR3 in DNA: TGTGCCACCAGTGCCACGACTGTGCCCCTCCTGCATTTT.

The chain joins TRBV5-6 to TRBJ1-2; TRBD1 aligns across 9 bases. This CDR3 comprises 13 residues. The germline gives CDR1 SGHDT, CDR2 YYEEEE. J lost 5 bases, V lost 4 bases, and 3 bases had no gene match. In nucleotides, the CDR3 is TGTGCCAGCAGCACGGACAGGGGTTATGGCTACACCTTC. Its protein product is CASSTDRGYGYTF.

The chain links TRBV15 to TRBJ2-1; 8 nucleotides match TRBD2. The CDR3 runs to 16 residues. Germline CDR1 and CDR2: LNHNV and YYDKDF (reference sequence). V trimming: 0 bases; J trimming: 6 bases; junction bases outside the gene matches: 7. This chain's CDR3 is CATSRDRTSLRNEQFF. The CDR3 region has the DNA TGTGCCACCAGCAGAGATCGGACTAGCTTACGCAATGAGCAGTTCTTC.

A few counts support this clonotype. The J gene is TRBJ2-1, the V gene TRBV5-4; D uncertain. Trimming cost V 0 bases and J 2 bases, with 9 bases left between them. Germline CDR1 SGHNT, CDR2 YYREEE (reference sequence). The CDR3 has 15 amino acids. The CDR3 is CASSLDLPTYNEQFF. CDR3 nucleotides: TGTGCCAGCAGCTTGGACCTCCCGACCTACAATGAGCAGTTCTTC.

This clonotype showed up just a few times. The V call is TRBV29-1, the J call TRBJ2-2; 10 bases match TRBD2. V was clipped by 7 bases and J by 2 bases; unmatched bases: 13. This CDR3 contains 17 residues. Germline V lookup: CDR1 SQVTM, CDR2 ANQGSEA. CDR3 coding DNA: TGCAGCGCCTACCCGGGACTAGCGACCGAAAACACCGGGGAGCTGTTTTTT. Protein: CSAYPGLATENTGELFF.

There are a few counts of this clonotype. This chain links TRBV5-1 with TRBJ2-3; weak D call: TRBD2 (5 bases). Trimming left V 0 bases short and J 1 base short, with 12 bases between. Germline CDR1 and CDR2: SGHRS and YFSETQ. The CDR3 has 16 amino acids. The CDR3 reads CASSLDGLAGTDTQYF. The CDR3 DNA is TGCGCCAGCAGCTTGGATGGCCTAGCTGGCACAGATACGCAGTATTTT.

The genes are TRBV12-3 or TRBV12-4 and TRBJ2-3, with 8 bases aligning to TRBD1. V lost 3 bases and J lost 4; bases outside the gene matches: 6. This CDR3 contains 15 residues. The CDR3 is CASSLDQGAADTQYF. CDR3 sequence (DNA): TGTGCCAGCAGTTTGGACCAGGGGGCTGCAGATACGCAGTATTTT.

This clonotype was seen a handful of times. The chain recombines TRBV9 with TRBJ2-4; a weak D match, TRBD2 (6 bases). The CDR3 is made up of 15 amino acids. Trimming took off 3 bases at V and 10 bases at J, with 20 bases between the two ends. CDR1 and CDR2 (germline): SGDLS, YYNGEE. CDR3 amino acids: CASSARDSAVKIQYF. The CDR3, as DNA: TGTGCCAGCAGCGCCCGGGACTCCGCTGTGAAGATTCAGTACTTC.

V is TRBV5-1 and J is TRBJ2-1; 12 bases align to TRBD1. CDR1 SGHRS and CDR2 YFSETQ come from the germline V gene. The length of the CDR3 is 18 residues. The ends lost 4 bases at V and 5 bases at J; junction bases unmatched: 13. CDR3: CASSPGTGGRGTNNEQFF. CDR3 DNA: TGCGCCAGCAGCCCGGGGACAGGGGGCCGCGGGACCAACAATGAGCAGTTCTTC. Using reference TRBV5-1 and TRBJ2-1 for the parts outside the CDR3, the full variable domain is KAGVTQTPRYLIKTRGQQVTLSCSPISGHRSVSWYQQTPGQGLQFLFEYFSETQRNKGNFPGRFSGRQFSNSRSEMNVSTLELGDSALYLCASSPGTGGRGTNNEQFFGPGTRLTVL.

The rearrangement joins TRBV6-5 to TRBJ1-5; D unclear. CDR1 is MNHEY and CDR2 is SVGAGI in the germline V gene. The CDR3 is 13 amino acids. Trimming took off 5 bases at V and 2 bases at J, with 7 bases between the two ends. The CDR3 reads CASSKTRNQPQHF. The CDR3 DNA sequence: TGTGCCAGCAGTAAAACTCGCAATCAGCCCCAGCATTTT.

The gene calls are TRBV27 and TRBJ2-5; D possibly matches TRBD1 or TRBD2 (5 bases each). V was shortened by 5 bases and J by 1 base, with 20 bases between the two germline ends. The CDR3 sequence is 17 residues long. CDR1 and CDR2 from the germline V gene are MNHEY and SMNVEV (reference sequence). The CDR3 nucleotides read TGTGCCAGCAGTCCACTCTCGGGACCATTGAGCCAAGAGACCCAGTACTTC. It is translated as CASSPLSGPLSQETQYF.

In this sample, this clonotype turned up a few times. V is TRBV6-5 and J is TRBJ2-7; 7 nucleotides match TRBD1. V dropped 6 bases and J dropped 3; count of bases not matched to a gene: 2. The CDR3 is made up of 12 amino acids. Germline values: CDR1 MNHEY, CDR2 SVGAGI. CDR3 amino acids: CASRTGNYEQYF. DNA for the CDR3: TGTGCCAGCAGGACAGGGAACTACGAGCAGTACTTC.

The V and J genes are TRBV19 and TRBJ2-4, with 16 positions matching TRBD2. CDR1 LNHDA and CDR2 SQIVND come from the germline V gene (reference sequence). J gave up 1 base and V 8 bases, and 2 bases lay outside the gene matches. The CDR3 runs to 16 residues. CDR3 nucleotide sequence: TGTGCCAGTGGGGGACTAGCGGGAGGGGCCAAAAACATTCAGTACTTC. Its protein is CASGGLAGGAKNIQYF. The full variable domain, in which reference TRBV19 and TRBJ2-4 provide the parts outside the CDR3, is DGGITQSPKYLFRKEGQNVTLSCEQNLNHDAMYWYRQDPGQGLRLIYYSQIVNDFQKGDIAEGYSVSREKKESFPLTVTSAQKNPTAFYLCASGGLAGGAKNIQYFGAGTRLSVL.

There are a few counts of this clonotype. CDR3 DNA sequence: TGTGCCAGCAGCTTAGACAGGGGGCGCGGTAGGGAGACCCAGTACTTC. Translating it yields CASSLDRGRGRETQYF. The rearrangement uses TRBV7-8 and TRBJ2-5; 9 nucleotides line up with TRBD1. V shed 1 base and J 5 bases; nucleotides not matched to a gene: 8. The germline V gene has CDR1 SGHVS and CDR2 FQNEAQ. The CDR3 spans 16 residues.

This clonotype has more than one count but fewer than ten. The chain carries TRBV11-2 and TRBJ2-7; TRBD2 matches at 9 bases. CDR1 and CDR2 (germline): SGHAT, FQNNGV. Germline trimming cut 5 bases from V and 2 bases from J; bases unmatched to any gene: 7. The CDR3 contains 15 residues. The DNA of the CDR3 is TGTGCCAGCAGCCCTACTAGCGGGCTAACCTACGAGCAGTACTTC. Amino acids: CASSPTSGLTYEQYF.